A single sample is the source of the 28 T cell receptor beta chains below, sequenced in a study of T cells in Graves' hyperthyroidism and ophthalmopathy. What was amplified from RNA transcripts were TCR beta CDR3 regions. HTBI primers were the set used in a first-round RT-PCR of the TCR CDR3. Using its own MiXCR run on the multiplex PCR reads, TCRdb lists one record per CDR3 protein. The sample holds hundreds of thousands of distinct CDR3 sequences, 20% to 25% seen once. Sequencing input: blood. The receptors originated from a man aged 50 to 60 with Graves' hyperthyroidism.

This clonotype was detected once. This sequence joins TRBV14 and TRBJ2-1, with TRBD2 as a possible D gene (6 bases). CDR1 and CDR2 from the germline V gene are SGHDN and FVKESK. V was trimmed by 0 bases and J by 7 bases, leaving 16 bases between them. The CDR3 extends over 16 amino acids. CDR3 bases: TGTGCCAGCAGCCAAGATCGATTTACCGGGGGAAATGAGCAGTTCTTC. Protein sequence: CASSQDRFTGGNEQFF. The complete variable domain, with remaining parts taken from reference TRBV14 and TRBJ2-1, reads EAGVTQFPSHSVIEKGQTVTLRCDPISGHDNLYWYRRVMGKEIKFLLHFVKESKQDESGMPNNRFLAERTGGTYSTLKVQPAELEDSGVYFCASSQDRFTGGNEQFFGPGTRLTVL.

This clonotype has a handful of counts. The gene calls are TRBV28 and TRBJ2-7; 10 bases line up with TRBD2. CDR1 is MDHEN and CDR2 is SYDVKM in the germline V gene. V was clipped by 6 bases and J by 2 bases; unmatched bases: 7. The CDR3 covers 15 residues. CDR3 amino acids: CASSEGLAATYEQYF. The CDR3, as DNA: TGTGCCAGCAGCGAAGGACTAGCGGCGACCTACGAGCAGTACTTC.

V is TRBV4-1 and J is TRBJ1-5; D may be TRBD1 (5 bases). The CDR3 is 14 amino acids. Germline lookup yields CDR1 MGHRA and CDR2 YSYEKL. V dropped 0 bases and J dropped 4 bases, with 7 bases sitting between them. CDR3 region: CASSQDRVNQPQHF. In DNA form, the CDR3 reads TGCGCCAGCAGCCAAGACAGGGTGAATCAGCCCCAGCATTTT.

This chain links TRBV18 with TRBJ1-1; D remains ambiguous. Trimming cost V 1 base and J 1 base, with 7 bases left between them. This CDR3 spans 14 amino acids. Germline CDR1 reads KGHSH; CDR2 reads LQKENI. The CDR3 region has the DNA TGTGCCAGCTCACCACTTCAACAGAACACTGAAGCTTTCTTT. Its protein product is CASSPLQQNTEAFF.

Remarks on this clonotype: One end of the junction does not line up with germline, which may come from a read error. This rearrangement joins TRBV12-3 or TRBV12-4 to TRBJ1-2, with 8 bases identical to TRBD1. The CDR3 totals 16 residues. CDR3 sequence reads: CVSTPDRAPLNYGYTF. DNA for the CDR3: TGTGTCAGCACCCCGGACAGGGCACCCCTTAACTATGGCTACACCTTC.

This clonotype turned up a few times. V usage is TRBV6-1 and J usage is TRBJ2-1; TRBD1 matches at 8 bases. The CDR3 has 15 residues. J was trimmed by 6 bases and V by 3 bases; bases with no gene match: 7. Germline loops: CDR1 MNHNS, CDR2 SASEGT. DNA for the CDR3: TGTGCCAGCAGTGAGTTGACAGGGGACGGCAATGAGCAGTTCTTC. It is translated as CASSELTGDGNEQFF.

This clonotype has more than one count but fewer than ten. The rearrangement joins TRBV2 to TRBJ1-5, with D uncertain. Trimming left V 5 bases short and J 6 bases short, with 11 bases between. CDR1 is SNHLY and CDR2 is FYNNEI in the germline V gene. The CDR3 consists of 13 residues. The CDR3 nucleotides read TGTGCCAGCAGTCTTAGGTTAGCTCAGCCCCAGCATTTT. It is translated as CASSLRLAQPQHF. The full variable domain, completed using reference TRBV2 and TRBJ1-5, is EPEVTQTPSHQVTQMGQEVILRCVPISNHLYFYWYRQILGQKVEFLVSFYNNEISEKSEIFDDQFSVERPDGSNFTLKIRSTKLEDSAMYFCASSLRLAQPQHFGDGTRLSIL.

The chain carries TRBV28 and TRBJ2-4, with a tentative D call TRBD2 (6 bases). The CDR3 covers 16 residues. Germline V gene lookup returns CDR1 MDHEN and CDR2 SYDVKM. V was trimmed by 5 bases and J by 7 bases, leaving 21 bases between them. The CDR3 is CASSPPGLPLGNIQYF. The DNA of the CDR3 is TGTGCCAGCAGTCCCCCGGGACTCCCCCTGGGGAACATTCAGTACTTC. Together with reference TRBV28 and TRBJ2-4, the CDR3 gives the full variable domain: DVKVTQSSRYLVKRTGEKVFLECVQDMDHENMFWYRQDPGLGLRLIYFSYDVKMKEKGDIPEGYSVSREKKERFSLILESASTNQTSMYLCASSPPGLPLGNIQYFGAGTRLSVL.

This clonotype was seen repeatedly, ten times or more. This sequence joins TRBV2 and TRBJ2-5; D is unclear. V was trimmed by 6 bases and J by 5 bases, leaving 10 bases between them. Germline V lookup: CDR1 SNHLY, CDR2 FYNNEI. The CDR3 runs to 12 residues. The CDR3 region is CASSGYEETQYF. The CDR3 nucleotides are TGTGCCAGCAGCGGTTACGAGGAGACCCAGTACTTC.

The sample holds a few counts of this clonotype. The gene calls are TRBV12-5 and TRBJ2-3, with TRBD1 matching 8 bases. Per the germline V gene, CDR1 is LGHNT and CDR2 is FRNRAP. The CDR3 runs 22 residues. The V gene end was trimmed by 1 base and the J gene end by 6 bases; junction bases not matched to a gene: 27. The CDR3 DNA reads TGTGCTAGTGGTTTGGCCTCAGACAGGGGTGGCTTGGCGGGGAGTGCCCCGGATACGCAGTATTTT. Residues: CASGLASDRGGLAGSAPDTQYF.

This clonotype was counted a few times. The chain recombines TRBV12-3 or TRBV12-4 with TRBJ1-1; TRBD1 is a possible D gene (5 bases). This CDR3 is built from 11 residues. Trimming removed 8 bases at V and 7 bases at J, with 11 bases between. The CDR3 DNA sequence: TGTGCCAGCGCCCTCGGGGGTGAAGCTTTCTTT. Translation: CASALGGEAFF.

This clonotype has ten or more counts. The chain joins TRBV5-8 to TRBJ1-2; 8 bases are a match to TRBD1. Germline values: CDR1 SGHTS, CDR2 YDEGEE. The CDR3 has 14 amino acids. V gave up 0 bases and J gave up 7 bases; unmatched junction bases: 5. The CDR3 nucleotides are TGTGCCAGCAGCTTGGGGTCAGGGGGCAGTGGCTACACCTTC. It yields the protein CASSLGSGGSGYTF.

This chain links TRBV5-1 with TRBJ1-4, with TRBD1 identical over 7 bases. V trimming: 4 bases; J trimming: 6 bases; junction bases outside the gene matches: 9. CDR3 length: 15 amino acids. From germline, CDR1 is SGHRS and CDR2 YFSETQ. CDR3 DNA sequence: TGCGCCAGCAGCCTCGGCCGGGACAGTTATGAAAAACTGTTTTTT. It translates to CASSLGRDSYEKLFF.

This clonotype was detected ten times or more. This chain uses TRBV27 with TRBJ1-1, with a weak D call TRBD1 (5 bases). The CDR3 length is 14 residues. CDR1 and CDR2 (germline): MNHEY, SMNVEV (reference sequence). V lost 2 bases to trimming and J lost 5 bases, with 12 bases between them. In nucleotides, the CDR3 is TGTGCCAGCAGTTTACAGGGTGGGGGTACTGAAGCTTTCTTT. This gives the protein CASSLQGGGTEAFF.

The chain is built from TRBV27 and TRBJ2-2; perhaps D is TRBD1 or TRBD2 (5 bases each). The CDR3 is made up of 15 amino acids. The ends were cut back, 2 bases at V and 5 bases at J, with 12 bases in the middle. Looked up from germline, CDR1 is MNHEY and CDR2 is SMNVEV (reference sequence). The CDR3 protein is CASSLGRGATGELFF. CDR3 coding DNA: TGTGCCAGCAGTTTAGGTCGAGGGGCTACCGGGGAGCTGTTTTTT.

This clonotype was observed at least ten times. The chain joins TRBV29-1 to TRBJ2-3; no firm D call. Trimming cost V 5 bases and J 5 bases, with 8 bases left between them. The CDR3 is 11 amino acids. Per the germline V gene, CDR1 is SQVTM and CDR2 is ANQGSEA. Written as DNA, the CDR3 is TGCAGCGTTTCAGCGCTAGATACGCAGTATTTT. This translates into CSVSALDTQYF.

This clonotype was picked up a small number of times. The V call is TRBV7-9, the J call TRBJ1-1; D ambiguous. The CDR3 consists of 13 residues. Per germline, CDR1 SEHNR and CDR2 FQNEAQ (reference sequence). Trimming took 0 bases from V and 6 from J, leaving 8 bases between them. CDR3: CASSLACSAEAFF. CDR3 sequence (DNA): TGTGCCAGCAGCTTAGCATGTAGTGCTGAAGCTTTCTTT.

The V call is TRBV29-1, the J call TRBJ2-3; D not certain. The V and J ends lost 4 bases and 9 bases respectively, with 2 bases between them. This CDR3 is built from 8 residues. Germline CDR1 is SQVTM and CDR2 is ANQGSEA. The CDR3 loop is CSVGTQYF. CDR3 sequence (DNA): TGCAGCGTTGGCACGCAGTATTTT.

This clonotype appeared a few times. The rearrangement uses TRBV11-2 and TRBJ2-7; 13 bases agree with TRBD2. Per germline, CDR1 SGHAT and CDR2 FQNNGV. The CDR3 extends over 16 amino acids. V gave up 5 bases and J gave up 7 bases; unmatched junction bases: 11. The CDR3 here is CASSQPGLAGMMEQYF. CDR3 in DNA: TGTGCCAGCAGCCAGCCGGGACTAGCGGGAATGATGGAGCAGTACTTC.

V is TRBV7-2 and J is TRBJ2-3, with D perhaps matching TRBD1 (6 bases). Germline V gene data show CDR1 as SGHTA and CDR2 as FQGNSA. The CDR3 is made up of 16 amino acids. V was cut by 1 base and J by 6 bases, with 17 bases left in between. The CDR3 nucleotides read TGTGCCAGCAGCTTAGGGTTAGCGCCGGGACACGATACGCAGTATTTT. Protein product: CASSLGLAPGHDTQYF.

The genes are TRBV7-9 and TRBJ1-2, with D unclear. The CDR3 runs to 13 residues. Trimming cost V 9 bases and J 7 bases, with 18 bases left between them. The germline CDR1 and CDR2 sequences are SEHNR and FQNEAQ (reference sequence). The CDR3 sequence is CASSSRSERGYTF. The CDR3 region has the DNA TGTGCCAGTAGTAGTCGGTCTGAGCGTGGCTACACCTTC.

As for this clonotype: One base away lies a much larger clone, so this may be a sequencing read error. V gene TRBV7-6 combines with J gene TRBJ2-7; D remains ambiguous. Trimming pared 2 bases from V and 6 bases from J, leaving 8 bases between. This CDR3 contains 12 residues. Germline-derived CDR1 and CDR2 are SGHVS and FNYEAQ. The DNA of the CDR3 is TGTGCCAGCAGCTTAATAGGATCCGAGCAGTACTTC. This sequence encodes CASSLIGSEQYF.

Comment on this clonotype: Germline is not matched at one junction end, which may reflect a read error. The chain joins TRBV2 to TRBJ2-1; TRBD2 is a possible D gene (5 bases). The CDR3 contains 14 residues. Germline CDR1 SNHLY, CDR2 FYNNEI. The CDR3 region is CAGSEGMSVNEQFF. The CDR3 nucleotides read TGTGCCGGCAGTGAGGGTATGTCAGTCAATGAGCAGTTCTTC. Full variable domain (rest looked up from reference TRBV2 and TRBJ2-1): EPEVTQTPSHQVTQMGQEVILRCVPISNHLYFYWYRQILGQKVEFLVSFYNNEISEKSEIFDDQFSVERPDGSNFTLKIRSTKLEDSAMYFCAGSEGMSVNEQFFGPGTRLTVL.

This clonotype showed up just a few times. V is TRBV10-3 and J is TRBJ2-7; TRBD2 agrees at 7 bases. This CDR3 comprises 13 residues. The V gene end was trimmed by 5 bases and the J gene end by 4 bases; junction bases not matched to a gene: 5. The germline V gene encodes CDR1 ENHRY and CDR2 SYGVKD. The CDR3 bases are TGTGCCATCAGTTTCGGGGAGGGTTACGAGCAGTACTTC. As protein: CAISFGEGYEQYF.

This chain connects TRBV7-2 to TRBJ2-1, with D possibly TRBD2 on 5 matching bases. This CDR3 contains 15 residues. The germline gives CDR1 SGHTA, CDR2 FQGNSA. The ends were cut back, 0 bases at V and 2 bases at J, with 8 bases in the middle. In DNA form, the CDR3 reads TGTGCCAGCAGCTTAGCAGCGGCCCCCTACAATGAGCAGTTCTTC. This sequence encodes CASSLAAAPYNEQFF.

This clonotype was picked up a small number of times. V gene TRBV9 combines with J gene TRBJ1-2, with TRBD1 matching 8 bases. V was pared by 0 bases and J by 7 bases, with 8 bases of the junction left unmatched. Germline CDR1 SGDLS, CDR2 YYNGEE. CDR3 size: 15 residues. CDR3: CASSVGGRGLGGYTF. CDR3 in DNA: TGTGCCAGCAGCGTAGGAGGCAGGGGGCTTGGTGGCTACACCTTC.

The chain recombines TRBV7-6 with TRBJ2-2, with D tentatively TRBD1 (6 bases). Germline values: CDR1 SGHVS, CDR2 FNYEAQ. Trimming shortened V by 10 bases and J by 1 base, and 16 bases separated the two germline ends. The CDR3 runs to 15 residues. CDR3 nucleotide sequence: TGTGCCACGCTGGGGTGGGACAAGAACACCGGGGAGCTGTTTTTT. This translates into CATLGWDKNTGELFF.

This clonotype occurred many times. The CDR3 sequence: CASTGSGSGWEQFF. DNA for the CDR3: TGTGCCAGCACCGGTAGCGGGAGTGGTTGGGAGCAGTTCTTC. The chain employs TRBV2 and TRBJ2-1, with 9 nucleotides matching TRBD2. J was trimmed by 10 bases and V by 7 bases; bases with no gene match: 11. Germline CDR1 SNHLY, CDR2 FYNNEI. This CDR3 is built from 14 residues.